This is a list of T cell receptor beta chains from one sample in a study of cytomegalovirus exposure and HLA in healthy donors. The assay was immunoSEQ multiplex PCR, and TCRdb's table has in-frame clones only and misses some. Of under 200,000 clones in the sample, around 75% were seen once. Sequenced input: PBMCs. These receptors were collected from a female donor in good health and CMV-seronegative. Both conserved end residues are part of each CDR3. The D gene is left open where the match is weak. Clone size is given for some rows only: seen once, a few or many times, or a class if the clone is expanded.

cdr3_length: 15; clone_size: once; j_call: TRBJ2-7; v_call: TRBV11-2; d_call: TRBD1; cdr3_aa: CASSRGQGSNYEQYF; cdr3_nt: TGTGCCAGCAGCCGGGGACAGGGGAGTAACTACGAGCAGTACTTC
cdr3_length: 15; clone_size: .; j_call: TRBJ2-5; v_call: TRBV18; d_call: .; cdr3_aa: CASSPKSGLRETQYF; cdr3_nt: TGTGCCAGCTCACCGAAGAGCGGGTTGAGGGAGACCCAGTACTTC
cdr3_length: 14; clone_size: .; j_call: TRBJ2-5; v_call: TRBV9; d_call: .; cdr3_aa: CASSVDGTGETQYF; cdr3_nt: TGTGCCAGCAGCGTAGACGGGACTGGGGAGACCCAGTACTTC
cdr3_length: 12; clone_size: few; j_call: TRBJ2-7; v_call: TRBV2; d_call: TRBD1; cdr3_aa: CASSEPLQGALF; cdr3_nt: TGTGCCAGCAGTGAGCCCCTACAGGGGGCGTTGTTC
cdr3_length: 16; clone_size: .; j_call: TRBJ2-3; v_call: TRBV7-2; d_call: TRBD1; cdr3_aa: CASSLRTGERADTQYF; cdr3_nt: TGTGCCAGCAGCTTAAGGACAGGGGAGAGGGCGGATACGCAGTATTTT
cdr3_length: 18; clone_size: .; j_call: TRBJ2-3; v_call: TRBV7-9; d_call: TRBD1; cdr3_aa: CASSPYRLPGGATDTQYF; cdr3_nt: TGTGCCAGCAGCCCTTATCGGCTCCCAGGGGGAGCTACAGATACGCAGTATTTT
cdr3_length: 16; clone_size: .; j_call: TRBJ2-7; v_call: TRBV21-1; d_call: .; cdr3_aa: CASSKEVRGIPYEQYF; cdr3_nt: TGTGCCAGCAGCAAAGAGGTTAGAGGGATCCCCTACGAGCAGTACTTC
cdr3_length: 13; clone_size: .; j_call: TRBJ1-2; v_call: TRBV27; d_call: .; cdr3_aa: CASSLFRNYGYTF; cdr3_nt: TGTGCCAGCAGTTTATTCCGGAACTATGGCTACACCTTC
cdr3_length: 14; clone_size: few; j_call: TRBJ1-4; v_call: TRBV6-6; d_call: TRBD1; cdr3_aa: CASKMGTANGKLFF; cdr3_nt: TGTGCCAGCAAAATGGGGACAGCGAACGGAAAACTGTTTTTT
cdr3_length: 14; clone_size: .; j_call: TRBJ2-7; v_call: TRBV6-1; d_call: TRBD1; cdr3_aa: CASSLLGGVDEQYF; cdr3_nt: TGTGCCAGCAGTTTGCTAGGGGGCGTCGACGAGCAGTACTTC
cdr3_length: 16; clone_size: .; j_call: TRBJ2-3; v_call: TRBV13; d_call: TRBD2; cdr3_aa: CASRARLAGATDTQYF; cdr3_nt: TGTGCCAGCAGGGCCCGACTAGCGGGAGCCACAGATACGCAGTATTTT
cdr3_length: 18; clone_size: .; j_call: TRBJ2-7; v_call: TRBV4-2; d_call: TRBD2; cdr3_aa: CASSQASPSSGSSYEQYF; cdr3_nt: TGTGCCAGCAGCCAAGCCTCCCCTTCTAGCGGTAGCTCCTACGAGCAGTACTTC
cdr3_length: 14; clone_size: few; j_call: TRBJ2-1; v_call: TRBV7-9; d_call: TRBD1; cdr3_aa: CASSLSKNRDRGFF; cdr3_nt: TGTGCCAGCAGCCTCTCGAAAAACCGGGACAGGGGCTTCTTC
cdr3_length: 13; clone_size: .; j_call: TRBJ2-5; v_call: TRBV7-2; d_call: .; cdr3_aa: CASSPPRVETQYF; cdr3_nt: TGTGCCAGCAGCCCCCCCAGGGTAGAGACCCAGTACTTC
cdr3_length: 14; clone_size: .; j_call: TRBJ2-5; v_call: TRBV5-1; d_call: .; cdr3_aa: CASSLPQAQETQYF; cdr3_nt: TGCGCCAGCAGCTTGCCCCAGGCCCAGGAGACCCAGTACTTC
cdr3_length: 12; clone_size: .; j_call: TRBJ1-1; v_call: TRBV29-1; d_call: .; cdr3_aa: CSVVGQNTEAFF; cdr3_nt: TGCAGCGTTGTGGGACAGAACACTGAAGCTTTCTTT
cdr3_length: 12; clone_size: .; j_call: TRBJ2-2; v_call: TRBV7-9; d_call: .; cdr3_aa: CASRLLTGELFF; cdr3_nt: TGTGCCAGCAGACTCCTAACCGGGGAGCTGTTTTTT
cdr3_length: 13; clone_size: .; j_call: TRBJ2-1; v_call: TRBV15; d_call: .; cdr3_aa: CATAGSSYNEQFF; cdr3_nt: TGTGCCACGGCAGGGTCGTCCTACAATGAGCAGTTCTTC
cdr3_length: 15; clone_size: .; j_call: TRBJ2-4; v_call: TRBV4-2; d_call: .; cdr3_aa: CASSPHTGMSGIQYF; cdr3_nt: TGTGCCAGCAGCCCACACACAGGGATGAGTGGCATTCAGTACTTC
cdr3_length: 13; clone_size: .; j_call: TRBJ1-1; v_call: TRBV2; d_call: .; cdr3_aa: CASCREPNTEAFF; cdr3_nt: TGTGCCAGTTGTCGGGAGCCGAACACTGAAGCTTTCTTT
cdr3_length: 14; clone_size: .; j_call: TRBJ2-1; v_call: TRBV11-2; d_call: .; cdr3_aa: CASSPRFTLLRGFF; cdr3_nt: TGTGCCAGCAGCCCGAGATTTACCTTACTGCGGGGTTTCTTC
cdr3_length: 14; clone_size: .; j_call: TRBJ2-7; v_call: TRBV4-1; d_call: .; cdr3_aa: CASSQASQGREQYF; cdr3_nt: TGCGCCAGCAGCCAAGCATCACAGGGTCGCGAGCAGTACTTC
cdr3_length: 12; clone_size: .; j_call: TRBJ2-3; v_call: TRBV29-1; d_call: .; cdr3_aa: CSGGDRTDTQYF; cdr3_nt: TGCAGCGGCGGGGACCGCACAGATACGCAGTATTTT
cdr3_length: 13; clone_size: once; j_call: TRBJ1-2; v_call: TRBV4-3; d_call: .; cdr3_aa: CASSQDGGGGYTF; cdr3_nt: TGCGCCAGCAGCCAAGACGGCGGAGGGGGCTACACCTTC
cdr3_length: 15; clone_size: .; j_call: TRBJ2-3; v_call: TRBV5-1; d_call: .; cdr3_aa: CASSPTDSPADTQYF; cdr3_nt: TGCGCCAGCAGCCCGACGGACAGCCCGGCAGATACGCAGTATTTT
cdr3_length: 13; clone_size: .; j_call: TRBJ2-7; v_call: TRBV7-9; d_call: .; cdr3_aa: CASSSEGYDEQYF; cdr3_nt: TGTGCCAGCAGCTCGGAGGGGTACGACGAGCAGTACTTC
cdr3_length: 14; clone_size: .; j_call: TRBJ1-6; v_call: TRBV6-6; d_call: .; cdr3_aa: CASNSNEILEPLHF; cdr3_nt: TGTGCCAGCAACTCGAACGAGATCCTTGAACCCCTCCACTTT
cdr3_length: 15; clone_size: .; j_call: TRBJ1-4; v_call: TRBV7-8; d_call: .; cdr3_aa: CASSSTAGYNEKLFF; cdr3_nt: TGTGCCAGCAGCTCCACGGCAGGCTATAATGAAAAACTGTTTTTT
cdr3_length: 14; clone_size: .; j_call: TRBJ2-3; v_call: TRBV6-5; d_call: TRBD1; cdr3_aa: CASSLGQGPDTQYF; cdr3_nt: TGTGCCAGCAGCCTTGGACAGGGCCCCGATACGCAGTATTTT
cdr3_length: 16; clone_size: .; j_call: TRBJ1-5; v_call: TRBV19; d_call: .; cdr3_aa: CASTPTGGYSNQPQHF; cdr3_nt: TGTGCCAGTACCCCTACGGGGGGCTATAGCAATCAGCCCCAGCATTTT
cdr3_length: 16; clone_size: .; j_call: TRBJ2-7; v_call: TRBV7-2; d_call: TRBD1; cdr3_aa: CASRSNQGGTAYEQYF; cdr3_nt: TGTGCCAGCAGGTCTAATCAGGGTGGGACAGCCTACGAGCAGTACTTC
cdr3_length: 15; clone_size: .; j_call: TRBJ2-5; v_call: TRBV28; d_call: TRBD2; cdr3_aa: CASTGTGGNQETQYF; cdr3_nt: TGTGCCAGCACAGGGACGGGAGGGAACCAAGAGACCCAGTACTTC
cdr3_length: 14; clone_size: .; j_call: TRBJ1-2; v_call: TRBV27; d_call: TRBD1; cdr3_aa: CASTPTGADYGYTF; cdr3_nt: TGTGCCAGCACCCCAACAGGGGCCGACTATGGCTACACCTTC
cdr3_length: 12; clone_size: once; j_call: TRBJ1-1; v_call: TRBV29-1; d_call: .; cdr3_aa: CSVGQRNTEAFF; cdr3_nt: TGCAGCGTCGGACAGAGGAACACTGAAGCTTTCTTT
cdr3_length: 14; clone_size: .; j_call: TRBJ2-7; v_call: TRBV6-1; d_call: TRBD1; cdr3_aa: CASTPWGTGYEQYF; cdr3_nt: TGTGCCAGCACCCCATGGGGGACAGGCTACGAGCAGTACTTC
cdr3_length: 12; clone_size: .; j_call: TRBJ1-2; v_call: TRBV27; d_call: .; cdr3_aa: CASSLRGSGYTF; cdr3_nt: TGTGCCAGCAGTTTACGGGGAAGTGGCTACACCTTC
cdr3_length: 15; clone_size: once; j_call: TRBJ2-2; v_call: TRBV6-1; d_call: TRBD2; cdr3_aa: CASSGLAGETGELFF; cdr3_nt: TGTGCCAGCAGTGGTCTAGCGGGAGAAACCGGGGAGCTGTTTTTT
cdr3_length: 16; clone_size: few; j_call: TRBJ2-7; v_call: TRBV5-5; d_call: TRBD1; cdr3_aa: CASSSPRTGGGYEQYF; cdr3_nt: TGTGCCAGCAGCTCGCCCCGGACAGGGGGAGGGTACGAGCAGTACTTC
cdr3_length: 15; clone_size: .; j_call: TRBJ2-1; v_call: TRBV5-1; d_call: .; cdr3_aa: CASSSRQLSYNEQFF; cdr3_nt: TGCGCCAGCAGCTCCAGACAGCTGTCCTACAATGAGCAGTTCTTC
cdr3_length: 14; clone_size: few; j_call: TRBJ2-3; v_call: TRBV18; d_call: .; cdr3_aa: CASSPPEAVDTQYF; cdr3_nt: TGTGCCAGCTCACCACCGGAGGCCGTGGATACGCAGTATTTT
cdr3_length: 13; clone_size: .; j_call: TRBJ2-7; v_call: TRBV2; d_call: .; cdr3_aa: CASSDWQTYEQYF; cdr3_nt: TGTGCCAGCAGTGATTGGCAGACCTACGAGCAGTACTTC
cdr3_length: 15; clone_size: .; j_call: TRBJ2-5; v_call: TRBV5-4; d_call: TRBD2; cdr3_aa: CASSLAGGRRQTQYF; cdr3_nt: TGTGCCAGCAGCCTGGCGGGGGGAAGGCGGCAGACCCAGTACTTC
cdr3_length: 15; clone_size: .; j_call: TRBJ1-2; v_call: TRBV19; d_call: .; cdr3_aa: CASSISPTGGYGYTF; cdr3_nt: TGTGCCAGTAGTATATCCCCCACGGGGGGTTATGGCTACACCTTC
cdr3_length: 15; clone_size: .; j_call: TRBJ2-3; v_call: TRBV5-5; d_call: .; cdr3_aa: CASSGERAAVGTQYF; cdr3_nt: TGTGCCAGCAGCGGTGAGCGAGCGGCCGTCGGGACGCAGTATTTT
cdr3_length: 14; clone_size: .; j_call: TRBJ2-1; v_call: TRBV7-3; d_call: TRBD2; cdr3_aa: CASSLRERYNEQFF; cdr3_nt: TGTGCCAGCAGCTTGCGGGAGAGGTACAATGAGCAGTTCTTC
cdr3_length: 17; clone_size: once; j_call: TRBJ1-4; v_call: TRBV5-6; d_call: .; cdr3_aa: CASSSLGTRRPNEKLFF; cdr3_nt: TGTGCCAGCAGCTCCCTCGGGACACGGAGGCCTAATGAAAAACTGTTTTTT
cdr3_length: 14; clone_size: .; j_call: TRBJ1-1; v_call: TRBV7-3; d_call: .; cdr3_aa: CASSRSGDRTEAFF; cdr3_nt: TGTGCCAGCAGCCGATCGGGGGATAGGACTGAAGCTTTCTTT
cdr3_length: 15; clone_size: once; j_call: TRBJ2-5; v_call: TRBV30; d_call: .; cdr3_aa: CAWSVLGPEEETQYF; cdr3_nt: TGTGCCTGGAGTGTACTCGGCCCGGAGGAGGAGACCCAGTACTTC
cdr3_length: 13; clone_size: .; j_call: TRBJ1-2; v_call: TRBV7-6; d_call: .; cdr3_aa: CASSLGTNYGYTF; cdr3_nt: TGTGCCAGCAGCTTGGGCACAAACTATGGCTACACCTTC
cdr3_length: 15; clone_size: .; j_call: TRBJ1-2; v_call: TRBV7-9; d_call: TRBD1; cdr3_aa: CASSSWTGVAYGYTF; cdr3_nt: TGTGCCAGCAGCTCCTGGACAGGGGTGGCCTATGGCTACACCTTC
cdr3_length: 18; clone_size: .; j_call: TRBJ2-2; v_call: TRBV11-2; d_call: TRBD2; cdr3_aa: CASSPGGGGQRSTGELFF; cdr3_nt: TGTGCCAGCAGCCCGGGAGGGGGGGGGCAAAGAAGCACCGGGGAGCTGTTTTTT
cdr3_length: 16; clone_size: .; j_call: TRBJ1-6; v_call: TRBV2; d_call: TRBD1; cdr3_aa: CASSGTGTDFGSPLHF; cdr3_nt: TGTGCCAGCAGTGGAACCGGGACAGACTTTGGGTCACCCCTCCACTTT
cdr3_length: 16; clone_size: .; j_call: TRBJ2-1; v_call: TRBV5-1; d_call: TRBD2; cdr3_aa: CASSGRLAGDYNEQFF; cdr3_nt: TGCGCCAGCAGCGGACGACTAGCGGGAGACTACAATGAGCAGTTCTTC